The clone carrying this TCR beta chain was seen just once. Every individual TCR cDNA molecule carried its own unique molecular identifier, which allowed correction of PCR and sequencing errors. TCRdb ran MiXCR on the 5' RACE reads and lists one entry per CDR3 protein. The sample lists under 150,000 distinct CDR3 sequences, 10% to 12% seen once, with about 24% in the top ten. The source of the sample is a study of spatial heterogeneity in lung cancer. Study-level background: Where present, follow-up PBMC were sequenced a median of roughly 2 years after resection.

Specified time point: blood at routine non-recurrence follow-up after resection. This clonotype originated in a female donor with early-stage non-small cell lung cancer. Here the sequenced sample was PBMCs, taken at follow-up.

CDR3: CASSLSGGSTAQHF. The CDR3 DNA reads as TGTGCCAGCAGCTTAAGCGGCGGCTCTACAGCCCAGCATTTT. The V gene is TRBV7-2, the J gene TRBJ1-5; D ambiguous. V lost 2 bases and J lost 11, with 16 bases in between. Germline V CDR1 and CDR2: SGHTA, FQGNSA. The CDR3 runs to 14 residues.